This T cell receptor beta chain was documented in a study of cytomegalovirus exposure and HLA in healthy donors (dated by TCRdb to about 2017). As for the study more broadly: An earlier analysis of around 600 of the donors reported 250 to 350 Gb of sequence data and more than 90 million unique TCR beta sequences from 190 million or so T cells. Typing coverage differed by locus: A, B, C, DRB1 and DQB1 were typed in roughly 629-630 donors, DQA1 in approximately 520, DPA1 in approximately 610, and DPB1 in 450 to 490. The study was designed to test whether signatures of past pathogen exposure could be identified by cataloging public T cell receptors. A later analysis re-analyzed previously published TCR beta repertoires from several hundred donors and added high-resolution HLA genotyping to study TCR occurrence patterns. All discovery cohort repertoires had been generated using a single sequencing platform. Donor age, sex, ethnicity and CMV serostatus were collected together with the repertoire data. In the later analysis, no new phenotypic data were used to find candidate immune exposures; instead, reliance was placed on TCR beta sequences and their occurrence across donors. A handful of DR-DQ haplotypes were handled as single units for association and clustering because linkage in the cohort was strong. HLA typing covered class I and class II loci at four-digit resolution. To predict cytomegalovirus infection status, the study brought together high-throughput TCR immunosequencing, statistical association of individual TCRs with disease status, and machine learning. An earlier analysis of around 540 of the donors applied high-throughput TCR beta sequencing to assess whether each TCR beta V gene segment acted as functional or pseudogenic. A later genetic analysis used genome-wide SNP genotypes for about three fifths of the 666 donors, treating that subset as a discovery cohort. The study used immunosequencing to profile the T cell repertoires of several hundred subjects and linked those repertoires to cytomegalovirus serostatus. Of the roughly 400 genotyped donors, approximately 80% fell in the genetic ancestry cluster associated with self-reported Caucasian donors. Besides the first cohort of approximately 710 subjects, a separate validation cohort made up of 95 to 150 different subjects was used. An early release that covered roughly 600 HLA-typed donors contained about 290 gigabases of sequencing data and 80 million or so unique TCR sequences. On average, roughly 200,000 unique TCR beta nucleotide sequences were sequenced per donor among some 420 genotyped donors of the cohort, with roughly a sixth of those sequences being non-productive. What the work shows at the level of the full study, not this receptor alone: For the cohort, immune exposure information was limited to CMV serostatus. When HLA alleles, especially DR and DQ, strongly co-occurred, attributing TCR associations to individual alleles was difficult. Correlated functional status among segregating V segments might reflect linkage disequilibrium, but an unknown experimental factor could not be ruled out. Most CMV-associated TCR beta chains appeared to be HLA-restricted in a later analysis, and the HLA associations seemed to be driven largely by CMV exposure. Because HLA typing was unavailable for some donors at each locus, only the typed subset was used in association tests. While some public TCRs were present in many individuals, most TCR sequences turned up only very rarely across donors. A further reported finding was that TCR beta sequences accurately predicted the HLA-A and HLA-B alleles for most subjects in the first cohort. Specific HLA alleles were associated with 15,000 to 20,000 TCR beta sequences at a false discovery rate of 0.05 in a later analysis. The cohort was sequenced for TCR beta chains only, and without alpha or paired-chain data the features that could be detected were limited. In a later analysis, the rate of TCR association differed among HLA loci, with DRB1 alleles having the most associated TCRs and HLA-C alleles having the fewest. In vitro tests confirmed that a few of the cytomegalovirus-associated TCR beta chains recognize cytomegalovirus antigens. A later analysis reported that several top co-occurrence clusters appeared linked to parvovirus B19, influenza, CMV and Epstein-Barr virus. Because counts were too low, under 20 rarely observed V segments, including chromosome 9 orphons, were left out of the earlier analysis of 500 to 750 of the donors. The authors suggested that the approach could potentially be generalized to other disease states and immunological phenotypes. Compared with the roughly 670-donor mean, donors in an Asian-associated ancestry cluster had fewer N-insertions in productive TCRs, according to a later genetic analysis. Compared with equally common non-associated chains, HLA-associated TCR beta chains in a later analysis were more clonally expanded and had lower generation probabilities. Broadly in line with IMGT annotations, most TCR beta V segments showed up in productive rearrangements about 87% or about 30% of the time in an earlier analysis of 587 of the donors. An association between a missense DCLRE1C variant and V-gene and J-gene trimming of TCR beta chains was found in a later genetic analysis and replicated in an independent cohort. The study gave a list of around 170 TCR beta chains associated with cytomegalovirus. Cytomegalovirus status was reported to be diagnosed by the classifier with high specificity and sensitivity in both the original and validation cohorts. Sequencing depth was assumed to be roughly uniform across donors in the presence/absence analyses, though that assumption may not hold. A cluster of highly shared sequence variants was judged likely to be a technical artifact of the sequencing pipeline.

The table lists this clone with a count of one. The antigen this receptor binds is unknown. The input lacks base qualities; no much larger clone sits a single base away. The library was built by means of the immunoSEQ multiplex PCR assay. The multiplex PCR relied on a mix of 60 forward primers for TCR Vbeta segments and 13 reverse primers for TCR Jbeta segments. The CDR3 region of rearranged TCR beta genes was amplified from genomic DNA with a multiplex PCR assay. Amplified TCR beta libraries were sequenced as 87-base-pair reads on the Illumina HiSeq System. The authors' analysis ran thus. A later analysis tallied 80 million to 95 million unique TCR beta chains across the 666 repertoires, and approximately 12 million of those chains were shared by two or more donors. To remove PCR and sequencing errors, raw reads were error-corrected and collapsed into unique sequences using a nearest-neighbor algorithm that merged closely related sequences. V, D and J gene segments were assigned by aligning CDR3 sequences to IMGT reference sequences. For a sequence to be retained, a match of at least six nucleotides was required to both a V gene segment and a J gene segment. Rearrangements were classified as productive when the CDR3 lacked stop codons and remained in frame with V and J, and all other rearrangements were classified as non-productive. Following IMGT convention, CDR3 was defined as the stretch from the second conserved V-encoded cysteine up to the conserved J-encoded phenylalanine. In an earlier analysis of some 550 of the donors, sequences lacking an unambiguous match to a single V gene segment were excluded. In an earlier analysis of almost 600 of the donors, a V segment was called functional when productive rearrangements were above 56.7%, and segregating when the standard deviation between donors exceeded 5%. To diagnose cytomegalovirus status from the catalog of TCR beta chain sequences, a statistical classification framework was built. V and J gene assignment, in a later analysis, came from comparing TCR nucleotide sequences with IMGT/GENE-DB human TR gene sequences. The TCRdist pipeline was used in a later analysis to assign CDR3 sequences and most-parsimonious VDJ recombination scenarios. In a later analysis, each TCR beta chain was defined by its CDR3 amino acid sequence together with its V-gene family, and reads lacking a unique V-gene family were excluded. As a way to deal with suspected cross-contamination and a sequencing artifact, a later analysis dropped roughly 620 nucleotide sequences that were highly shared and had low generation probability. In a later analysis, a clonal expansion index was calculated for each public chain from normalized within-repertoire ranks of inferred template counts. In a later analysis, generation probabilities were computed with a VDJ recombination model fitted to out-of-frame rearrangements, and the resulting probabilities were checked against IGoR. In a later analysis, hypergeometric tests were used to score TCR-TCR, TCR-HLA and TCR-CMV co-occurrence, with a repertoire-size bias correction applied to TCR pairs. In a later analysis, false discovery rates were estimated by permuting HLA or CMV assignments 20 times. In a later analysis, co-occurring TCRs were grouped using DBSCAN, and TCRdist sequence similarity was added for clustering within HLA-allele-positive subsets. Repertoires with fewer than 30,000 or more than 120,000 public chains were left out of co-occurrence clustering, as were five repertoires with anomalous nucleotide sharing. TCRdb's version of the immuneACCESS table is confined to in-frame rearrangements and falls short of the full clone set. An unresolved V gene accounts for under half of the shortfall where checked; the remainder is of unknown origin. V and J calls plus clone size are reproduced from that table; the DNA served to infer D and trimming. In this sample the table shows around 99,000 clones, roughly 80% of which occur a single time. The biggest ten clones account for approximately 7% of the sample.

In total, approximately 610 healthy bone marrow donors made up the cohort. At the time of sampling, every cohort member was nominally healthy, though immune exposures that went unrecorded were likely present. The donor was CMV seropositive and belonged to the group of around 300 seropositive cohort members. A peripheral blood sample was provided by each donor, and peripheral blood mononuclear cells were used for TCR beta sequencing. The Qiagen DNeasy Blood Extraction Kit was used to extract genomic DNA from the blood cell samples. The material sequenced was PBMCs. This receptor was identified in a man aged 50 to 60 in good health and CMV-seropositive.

The bases read TGTGCCAGCAGGTGGACAGAAAATTCACCCCTCCACTTT. This codes for CASRWTENSPLHF. The rearrangement combines TRBV7-9 with TRBJ1-6; 6 matching bases give a weak D call of TRBD1. CDR1 is given as SEHNR and CDR2 as FQNEAQ, both from the germline V gene (reference sequence). Trimming takes 6 bases from V and 7 bases from J, and the germline ends sit 10 bases apart. The CDR3 contains 13 residues, cysteine and phenylalanine counted. Only the CDR3 region is kept as DNA, spanning 39 bases read in frame from base 1.